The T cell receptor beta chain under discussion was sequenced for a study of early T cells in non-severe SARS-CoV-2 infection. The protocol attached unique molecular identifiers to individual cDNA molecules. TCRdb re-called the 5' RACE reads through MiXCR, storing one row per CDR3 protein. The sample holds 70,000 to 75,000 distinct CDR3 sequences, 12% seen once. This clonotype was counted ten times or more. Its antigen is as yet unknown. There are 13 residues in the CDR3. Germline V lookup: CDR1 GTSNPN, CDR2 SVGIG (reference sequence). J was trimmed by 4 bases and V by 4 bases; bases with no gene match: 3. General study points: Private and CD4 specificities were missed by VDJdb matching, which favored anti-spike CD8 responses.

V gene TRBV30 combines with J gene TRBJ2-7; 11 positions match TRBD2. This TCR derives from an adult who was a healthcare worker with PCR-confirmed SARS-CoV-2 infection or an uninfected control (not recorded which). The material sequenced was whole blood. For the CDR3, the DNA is TGTGCCTGGACCGGGACTAGCGGATACGAGCAGTACTTC. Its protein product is CAWTGTSGYEQYF.